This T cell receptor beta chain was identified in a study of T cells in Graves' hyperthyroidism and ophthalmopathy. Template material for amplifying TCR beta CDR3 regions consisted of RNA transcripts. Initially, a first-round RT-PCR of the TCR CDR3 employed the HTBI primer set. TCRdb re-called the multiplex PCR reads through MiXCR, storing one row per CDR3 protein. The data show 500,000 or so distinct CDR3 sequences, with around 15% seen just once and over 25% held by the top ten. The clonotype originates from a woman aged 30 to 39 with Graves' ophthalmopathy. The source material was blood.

CDR3 amino acids: CASSTTVYSNQPQHF. The CDR3 nucleotides read TGTGCCAGTAGTACCACAGTATATAGCAATCAGCCCCAGCATTTT. The chain recombines TRBV19 with TRBJ1-5; D unclear. The V and J ends lost 4 bases and 0 bases respectively, with 10 bases between them. Germline V gene data show CDR1 as LNHDA and CDR2 as SQIVND (reference sequence). The CDR3 extends over 15 amino acids.